This T cell receptor beta chain was identified during a study of cytomegalovirus exposure and HLA in healthy donors. Study observations and caveats: Reportedly, HLA-A and HLA-B alleles of most subjects were accurately predicted from TCR beta.

On this clone itself: The antigen remains unidentified.

The PCR was carried out with 60 Vbeta primers and 13 Jbeta primers. In the source study's methods: Unique TCR beta chains totaled about 78 million in a later count, with approximately 11 million of them shared. Profiled with immunoSEQ multiplex PCR; TCRdb holds only in-frame clones, not every one. V and J calls and clone size are as listed in that table; D and trimming were resolved from the DNA. The repertoire holds approximately 150,000 clones, about four fifths seen once, with over 10% in the top ten. This clonotype was obtained from a woman in her fifties or sixties in good health and CMV-seronegative. The source material was PBMCs.

CDR3 bases: TGTGCCAGCAGTTACGGGCAGCAAGGACTCTATGGCTACACCTTC. Translated, it gives CASSYGQQGLYGYTF. The rearrangement uses TRBV6-5 and TRBJ1-2; D unclear. The CDR3 contains 15 residues. V was trimmed by 2 bases and J by 4 bases, leaving 14 bases between them. The germline V gene encodes CDR1 MNHEY and CDR2 SVGAGI.